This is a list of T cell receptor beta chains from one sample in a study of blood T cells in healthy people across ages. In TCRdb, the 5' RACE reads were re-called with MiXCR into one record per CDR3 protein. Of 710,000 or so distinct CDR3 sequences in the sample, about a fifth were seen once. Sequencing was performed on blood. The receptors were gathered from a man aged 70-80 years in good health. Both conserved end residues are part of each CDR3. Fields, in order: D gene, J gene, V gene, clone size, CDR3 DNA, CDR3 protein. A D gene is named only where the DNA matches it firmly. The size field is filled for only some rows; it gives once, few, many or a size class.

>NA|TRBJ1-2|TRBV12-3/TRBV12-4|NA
TGTGCCAGCAGTTTATTTCAGGGGTCCTATGGCTACACCTTC
CASSLFQGSYGYTF
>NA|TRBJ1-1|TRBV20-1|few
TGCAGTGCTAGAGAACGAATCACTGAAGCTTTCTTT
CSARERITEAFF
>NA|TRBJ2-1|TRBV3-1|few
TGTGCCAGCAGCCAACTACTAGTCACTTACAATGAGCAGTTCTTC
CASSQLLVTYNEQFF
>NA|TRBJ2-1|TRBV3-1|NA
TGTGCCAGCAGCCCAGGCTCAGGGTATGAGCAGTTCTTC
CASSPGSGYEQFF
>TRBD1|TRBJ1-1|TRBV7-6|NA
TGTGCCAGCAGCCCGCGACAGGGAGGTAGGAACACTGAAGCTTTCTTT
CASSPRQGGRNTEAFF
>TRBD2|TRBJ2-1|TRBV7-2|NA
TGTGCCAGCAGCCCCGATCTGACTAGCGGGCTTTACAATGAGCAGTTCTTC
CASSPDLTSGLYNEQFF
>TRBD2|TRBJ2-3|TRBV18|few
TGTGCCAGCTCAGCGGGACTAGCGCCAGATACGCAGTATTTT
CASSAGLAPDTQYF
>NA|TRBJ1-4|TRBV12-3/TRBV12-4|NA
TGTGCCAGCAGACCACCTCGGGGTAATAATGAAAAACTGTTTTTT
CASRPPRGNNEKLFF
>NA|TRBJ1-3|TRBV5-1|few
TGCGCCAGCAGCTCCGGCATCGCGGGGCCTAACTCTGGAAACACCATATATTTT
CASSSGIAGPNSGNTIYF
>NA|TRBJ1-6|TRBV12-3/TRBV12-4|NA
TGTGCCAGCAGCACCGGGGCAGGGAGTTCACCCCTCCACTTT
CASSTGAGSSPLHF
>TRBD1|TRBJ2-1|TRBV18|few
TGTGCCAGCTCACCAAGAGCGACAGGGAGCTCCTACAATGAGCAGTTCTTC
CASSPRATGSSYNEQFF
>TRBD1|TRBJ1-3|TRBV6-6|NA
TGTGCCAGCAGTTTCGCGGGACAGGGAGAAAGAAACACCATATATTTT
CASSFAGQGERNTIYF
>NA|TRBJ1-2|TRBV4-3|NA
TGCGCCAGCAGCCAAGCCCCTACAGGGAATGGCTACACCTTC
CASSQAPTGNGYTF
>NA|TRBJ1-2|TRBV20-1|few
TGCAGTCTCAGGGAAGGAACCACCTATGGCTACACCTTC
CSLREGTTYGYTF
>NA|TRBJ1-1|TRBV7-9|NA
TGTGCCAGCAGATACACAGAGAACACTGAAGCTTTCTTT
CASRYTENTEAFF
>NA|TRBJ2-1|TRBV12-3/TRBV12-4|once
TGTGCCAGCAGTTTAGAAGCCCAATCCTACAATGAGCAGTTCTTC
CASSLEAQSYNEQFF
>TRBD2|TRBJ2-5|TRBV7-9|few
TGTGCCAGCAGCGCGTCTAGCGGACTAACGACCCAGTACTTC
CASSASSGLTTQYF
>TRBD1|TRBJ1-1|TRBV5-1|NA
TGCGCCAGCAGCCGTCAGGGGGGACTCACGAACACTGAAGCTTTCTTT
CASSRQGGLTNTEAFF
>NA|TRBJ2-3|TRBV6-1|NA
TGTGCCAGCAGTGAACGAAGGGTGGGGACAGATACGCAGTATTTT
CASSERRVGTDTQYF
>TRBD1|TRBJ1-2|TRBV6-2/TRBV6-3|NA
TGTGCCAGCAAAGGACAGGGACCTAACTATGGCTACACCTTC
CASKGQGPNYGYTF
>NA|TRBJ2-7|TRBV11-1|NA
TGTGCCAGCAGCTTAGAGTCCCAGGCCTTCTACGAGCAGTACTTC
CASSLESQAFYEQYF
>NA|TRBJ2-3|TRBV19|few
TGTGCCAGTAGAGAGGGACAAGCAGGGGATACGCAGTATTTT
CASREGQAGDTQYF
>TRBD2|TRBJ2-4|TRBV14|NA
TGTGCCAGCAGCCAAGGTCGGGTAGCGGGATCTTTCTACTTC
CASSQGRVAGSFYF
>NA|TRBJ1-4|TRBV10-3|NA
TGTGCCATCAGCGGCGGACAGAACGGGGACGGAAAACTGTTTTTT
CAISGGQNGDGKLFF
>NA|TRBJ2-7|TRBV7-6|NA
TGTGCCAGCAGCTTTACAGGGGAGCAGTACTTC
CASSFTGEQYF
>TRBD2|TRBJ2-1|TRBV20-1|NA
TGCAGTGCCCGGGAGGGGCCTCGGTGGAATGAGCAGTTCTTC
CSAREGPRWNEQFF
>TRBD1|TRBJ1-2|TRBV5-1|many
TGCGCCAGCAGCTTGCGGGGGACAGTATATGGCTACACCTTC
CASSLRGTVYGYTF
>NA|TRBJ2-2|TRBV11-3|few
TGTGCCAGCAGCTTAGATAGGACATCCACCGGGGAGCTGTTTTTT
CASSLDRTSTGELFF
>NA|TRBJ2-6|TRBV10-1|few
TGCGCCAGCAGTGAGTCGACCGTTGGGGCCAACGTCCTGACTTTC
CASSESTVGANVLTF
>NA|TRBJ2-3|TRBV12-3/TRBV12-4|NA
TGTGCCAGCAGCCTAGGGGCGATCGCAGATACGCAGTATTTT
CASSLGAIADTQYF
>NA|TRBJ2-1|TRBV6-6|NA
TGTGCCAGCAGAGGGGAGCGGGTCCACAATGAGCAGTTCTTC
CASRGERVHNEQFF
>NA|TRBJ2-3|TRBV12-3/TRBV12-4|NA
TGTGCCAGCAGTCCCTTGGGCCTACGAGATACGCAGTGTTTT
CASSPLGLRDTQCF
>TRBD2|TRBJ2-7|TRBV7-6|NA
TGTGCCAGCAGCTCTTGGACTAGCGGACCATACGAGCAGTACTTC
CASSSWTSGPYEQYF
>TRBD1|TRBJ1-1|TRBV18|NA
TGTGCCAGCTCAACTCGGACAGGAGCGAACACTGAAGCTTTCTTT
CASSTRTGANTEAFF
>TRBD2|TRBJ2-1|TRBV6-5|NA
TGTGCCAGCAGTGACCGGGGGGGCTATCCCTACAATGAGCAGTTCTTC
CASSDRGGYPYNEQFF
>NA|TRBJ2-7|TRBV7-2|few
TGTGCCAGCAGCCCGGGAAGATCCTACGAGCAGTACTTC
CASSPGRSYEQYF
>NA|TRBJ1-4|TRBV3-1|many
TGTGCCAGCAGCCAAGCAGGTGGACCGGAGGAAAAACTGTTTTTT
CASSQAGGPEEKLFF